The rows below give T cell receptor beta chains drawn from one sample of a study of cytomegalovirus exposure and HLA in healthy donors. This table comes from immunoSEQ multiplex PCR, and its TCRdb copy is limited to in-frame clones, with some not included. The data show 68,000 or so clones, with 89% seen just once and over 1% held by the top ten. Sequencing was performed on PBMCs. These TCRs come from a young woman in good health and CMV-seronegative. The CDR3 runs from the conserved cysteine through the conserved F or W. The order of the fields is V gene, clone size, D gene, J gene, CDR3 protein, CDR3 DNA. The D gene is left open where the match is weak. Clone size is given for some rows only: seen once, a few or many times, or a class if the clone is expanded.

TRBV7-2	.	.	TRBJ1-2	CASSLLAYGYTF	TGTGCCAGCAGTCTTTTGGCCTATGGCTACACCTTC
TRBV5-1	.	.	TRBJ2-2	CASSLEGRTGELFF	TGCGCCAGCAGCTTGGAGGGGCGCACCGGGGAGCTGTTTTTT
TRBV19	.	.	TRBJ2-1	CASSAPGDNEQFF	TGTGCCAGTAGCGCTCCGGGGGACAATGAGCAGTTCTTC
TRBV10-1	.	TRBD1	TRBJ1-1	CASSHQTGGRTEAFF	TGCGCCAGCAGTCACCAAACAGGGGGCAGGACTGAAGCTTTCTTT
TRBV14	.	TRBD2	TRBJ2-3	CASSHKSGGLSTDTQYF	TGTGCCAGCAGCCACAAAAGCGGGGGGCTCAGCACAGATACGCAGTATTTT
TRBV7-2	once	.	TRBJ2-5	CASSLGGGETQYF	TGTGCCAGCAGCTTAGGAGGGGGAGAGACCCAGTACTTC
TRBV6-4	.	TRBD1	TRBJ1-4	CASSPGQGANEKLFF	TGTGCCAGCAGTCCGGGACAGGGGGCTAATGAAAAACTGTTTTTT
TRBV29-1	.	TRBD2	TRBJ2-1	CSVVGTSGGGRVYNEQFF	TGCAGCGTTGTAGGGACTAGCGGGGGAGGGAGGGTATACAATGAGCAGTTCTTC
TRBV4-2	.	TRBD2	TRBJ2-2	CASSQRGGYTGELFF	TGTGCCAGCAGCCAACGCGGGGGGTACACCGGGGAGCTGTTTTTT
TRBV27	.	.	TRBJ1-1	CASSLSRGFTEAFF	TGTGCCAGCAGTTTATCGAGGGGGTTCACTGAAGCTTTCTTT
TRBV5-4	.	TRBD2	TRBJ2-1	CASRLAGGRYNEQFF	TGTGCCAGCAGACTAGCGGGGGGGCGTTACAATGAGCAGTTCTTC
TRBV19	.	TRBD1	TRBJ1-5	CASSIGTGALLSNQPQHF	TGTGCCAGTAGTATTGGGACAGGGGCTCTGCTTAGCAATCAGCCCCAGCATTTT
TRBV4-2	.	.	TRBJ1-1	CASSPTGLNTEAFF	TGTGCCAGCAGCCCGACAGGCCTGAACACTGAAGCTTTCTTT
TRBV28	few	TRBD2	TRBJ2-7	CASSQPGLVGYEQYF	TGTGCCAGCAGTCAGCCCGGACTAGTAGGCTACGAGCAGTACTTC
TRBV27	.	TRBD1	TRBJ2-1	CASRTIKSGTGASSYNEQFF	TGTGCCAGCAGGACTATAAAATCCGGGACAGGGGCGAGCTCCTACAATGAGCAGTTCTTC
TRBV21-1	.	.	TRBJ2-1	CASTGTGTSVYNEQFF	TGTGCCAGCACGGGCACCGGGACTAGCGTCTACAATGAGCAGTTCTTC
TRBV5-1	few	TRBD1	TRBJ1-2	CASRNLGQGSGYTF	TGCGCCAGCAGAAACCTCGGACAGGGCTCTGGCTACACCTTC
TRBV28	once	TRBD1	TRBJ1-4	CASSSLGQGGDEKLFF	TGTGCCAGCAGTTCACTTGGACAGGGGGGTGATGAAAAACTGTTTTTT
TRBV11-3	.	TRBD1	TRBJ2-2	CASSSGTVNTGELFF	TGTGCCAGCAGCTCCGGGACAGTTAACACCGGGGAGCTGTTTTTT
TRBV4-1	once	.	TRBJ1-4	CASSQDWGLRKLFF	TGCGCCAGCAGCCAAGATTGGGGCCTGAGGAAACTGTTTTTT
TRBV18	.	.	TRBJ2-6	CASSLTASGANVLTF	TGTGCCAGCTCACTGACAGCCTCTGGGGCCAACGTCCTGACTTTC
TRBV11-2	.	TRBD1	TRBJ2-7	CASSMHRWDRRTYEQYF	TGTGCCAGCAGCATGCACCGGTGGGACAGGCGCACCTACGAGCAGTACTTC
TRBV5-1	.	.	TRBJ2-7	CASSLRQASYEQYF	TGCGCCAGCAGCTTAAGACAGGCCAGCTACGAGCAGTACTTC
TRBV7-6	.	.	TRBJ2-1	CASSTTSGPVYEQFF	TGTGCCAGCAGCACCACGTCAGGGCCCGTTTATGAGCAGTTCTTC
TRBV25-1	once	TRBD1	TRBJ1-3	CASSDAGQWFSGNTIYF	TGTGCCAGCAGTGATGCGGGACAGTGGTTCTCTGGAAACACCATATATTTT
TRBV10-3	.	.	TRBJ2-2	CAISEFTDTGELFF	TGTGCCATCAGTGAATTTACAGACACCGGGGAGCTGTTTTTT
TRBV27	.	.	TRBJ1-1	CASSLPGEVTEAFF	TGTGCCAGCAGTTTACCAGGGGAAGTCACTGAAGCTTTCTTT
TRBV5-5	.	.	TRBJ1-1	CASSLLATPNTEAFF	TGTGCCAGCAGCTTGCTTGCGACACCGAACACTGAAGCTTTCTTT
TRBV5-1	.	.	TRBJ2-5	CASAFRLEETQYF	TGCGCCAGCGCCTTCCGCCTAGAAGAGACCCAGTACTTC
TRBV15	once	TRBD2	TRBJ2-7	CATSSRPRGLADEQYF	TGTGCCACCAGCAGCCGACCTCGGGGACTAGCAGACGAGCAGTACTTC
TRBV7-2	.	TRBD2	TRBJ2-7	CASSLLAGGHYEQYF	TGTGCCAGCAGCTTGCTAGCGGGGGGGCACTACGAGCAGTACTTC
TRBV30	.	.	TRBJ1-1	CAWSVGRVKAEAFF	TGTGCCTGGAGTGTAGGGAGGGTTAAAGCTGAAGCTTTCTTT
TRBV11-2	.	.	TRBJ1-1	CASRQTGNTEAFF	TGTGCCAGCAGACAGACAGGGAACACTGAAGCTTTCTTT
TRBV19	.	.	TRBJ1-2	CASSRDTARASNYGYTF	TGTGCCAGTAGCCGGGACACCGCCCGAGCCTCTAACTATGGCTACACCTTC